The 20 T cell receptor beta chains below all came from one sample that was sequenced in a study of identical twins (dated by TCRdb to the mid-2010s). The method behind the library was 5' RACE. Instrument used: Illumina HiSeq 2000. TCRdb trimmed the raw reads at Q25, called clones with MiXCR and kept productive beta chains. Each CDR3 protein appears once, grouped with its most common genes and DNA. The sample table holds approximately 530,000 distinct CDR3 sequences, of which 20% to 25% were seen once. Of the sample, approximately 0.5% falls within the top ten clones. The same specimen was also included in a second study, on yellow fever vaccine responses in identical twins.

Sequenced material: CD4+ T cells sorted from blood. The receptors originated from a woman between 18 and 30 years old in good health.

The chain recombines TRBV5-1 with TRBJ2-1; TRBD1 agrees at 7 bases. Germline-derived CDR1 and CDR2 are SGHRS and YFSETQ. CDR3 length: 15 amino acids. The V and J ends lost 1 base and 4 bases, in that order; junction bases with no gene match: 5. Here the CDR3 reads CASSLLGQTYNEQFF. For the CDR3, the DNA is TGCGCCAGCAGCTTGCTGGGACAGACTTACAATGAGCAGTTCTTC.

The J gene is TRBJ2-2, the V gene TRBV9; D gene unclear. The V end was cut by 0 bases, the J end by 4 bases, with 13 bases between. The CDR3 has 16 amino acids. Germline V gene sequence: CDR1 SGDLS, CDR2 YYNGEE. The CDR3 DNA reads as TGTGCCAGCAGCGTAGCTCTCGGGTCCCCCACCGGGGAGCTGTTTTTT. This translates into CASSVALGSPTGELFF.

A word on this clonotype: At one end the junction does not follow the germline gene, possibly because of a read error. The chain links TRBV3-1 to TRBJ2-1; 9 bases line up with TRBD2. CDR1 is LGHDT, CDR2 YNNKEL, per germline (reference sequence). The CDR3 is 15 amino acids. For the CDR3, the DNA is TGTGCCAGCAGCCAGCGGGGGGGCAGAGAGGATGAGCAGTCCTTC. Its protein product is CASSQRGGREDEQSF.

The chain combines TRBV20-1 with TRBJ2-1; 7 bases agree with TRBD2. Trimming cost V 5 bases and J 7 bases; bases outside gene matches: 17. The CDR3 is 16 amino acids. The germline gives CDR1 DFQATT, CDR2 SNEGSKA (reference sequence). The CDR3 bases are TGCAGTGCTGGTCAGTTACTAGCGTATAGGGGTAATGAGCAGTTCTTC. Its protein is CSAGQLLAYRGNEQFF.

The rearrangement joins TRBV5-1 to TRBJ1-1; no firm D call. The CDR3 runs 13 residues. Trimming stripped 3 bases from V and 0 bases from J, with 6 bases between. Germline V CDR1 and CDR2: SGHRS, YFSETQ. CDR3 sequence reads: CASSWNMNTEAFF. CDR3 in DNA: TGCGCCAGCAGCTGGAACATGAACACTGAAGCTTTCTTT.

The rearrangement joins TRBV3-1 to TRBJ2-2; 8 positions agree with TRBD1. The V gene end was trimmed by 1 base and the J gene end by 4 bases; junction bases not matched to a gene: 5. This CDR3 contains 16 residues. Germline CDR1 LGHDT, CDR2 YNNKEL (reference sequence). The CDR3 loop is CASSQGDRRSTGELFF. Here the CDR3 DNA reads TGTGCCAGCAGCCAAGGGGACAGGAGGAGCACCGGGGAGCTGTTTTTT.

In its sample, this clonotype was seen many times. The gene calls are TRBV12-3 or TRBV12-4 and TRBJ1-2; no reliable D call. This CDR3 has 13 residues. Trimming removed 0 bases at V and 1 base at J, with 3 bases between. The DNA for the CDR3 is TGTGCCAGCAGTTTAGCTGTTAACTATGGCTACACCTTC. The encoded protein is CASSLAVNYGYTF.

This clonotype was seen a few times. The V call is TRBV20-1, the J call TRBJ2-1, with 11 bases identical to TRBD2. The CDR3 runs to 14 residues. Germline-derived CDR1 and CDR2 are DFQATT and SNEGSKA (reference sequence). Trimming took 6 bases from V and 6 from J; bases not matched to a gene: 7. CDR3 loop: CSAISGRVGNEQFF. CDR3 DNA: TGCAGTGCAATTAGCGGGAGGGTGGGCAATGAGCAGTTCTTC.

This clonotype was counted at least ten times. The gene calls are TRBV7-6 and TRBJ2-7; no clear D. Germline CDR1 SGHVS, CDR2 FNYEAQ. Trimming stripped 1 base from V and 5 bases from J, with 12 bases between. The CDR3 contains 14 residues. This chain's CDR3 is CASSLDALTDEQYF. For the CDR3, the DNA is TGTGCCAGCAGCTTAGACGCTCTCACGGACGAGCAGTACTTC.

V gene TRBV29-1 combines with J gene TRBJ2-3, with a possible D match to TRBD2 (6 bases). This CDR3 region has 10 residues. The V and J ends lost 7 bases and 12 bases respectively, with 14 bases between them. Per germline, CDR1 SQVTM and CDR2 ANQGSEA. The CDR3 DNA follows: TGCAGCGGCGAGGAGGGTATACAGTATTTT. Amino acids: CSGEEGIQYF.

The chain carries TRBV20-1 and TRBJ1-2; D is unclear. The CDR3 consists of 13 residues. Trimming removed 5 bases from V and 8 bases from J, with 18 bases in between. Per germline, CDR1 DFQATT and CDR2 SNEGSKA (reference sequence). In DNA form, the CDR3 reads TGCAGTGCTCCCCGTCCGGAATCTGGGGGCTACACCTTC. Its translation is CSAPRPESGGYTF.

In regard to this clonotype: The junction departs from the called germline gene at one end, perhaps through a read error. The genes are TRBV18 and TRBJ2-7; 7 bases agree with TRBD2. Germline CDR1 is KGHSH and CDR2 is LQKENI. The CDR3 consists of 12 residues. The CDR3 coding sequence is TGTCCCAGCTCGATAGCGGGTCGGGAGCAGTACTTC. The encoded protein is CPSSIAGREQYF.

This chain uses TRBV12-3 or TRBV12-4 with TRBJ2-1, with 7 bases fitting TRBD2. V lost 3 bases, J lost 5 bases, and 7 bases stayed unmatched. The CDR3 length is 15 residues. Written as DNA, the CDR3 is TGTGCCAGCAGTTTCAAGCGGGGTCTAAACAATGAGCAGTTCTTC. It codes for CASSFKRGLNNEQFF.

The V gene is TRBV5-6, the J gene TRBJ2-1; weak D call: TRBD2 (5 bases). The CDR3 length is 16 residues. In germline, CDR1 is SGHDT, CDR2 YYEEEE. Trimming removed 3 bases from V and 9 bases from J, with 22 bases in between. This CDR3 reads CASSWAFAGTHSEQFF. The CDR3 region has the DNA TGTGCCAGCAGCTGGGCCTTTGCGGGTACTCATAGTGAGCAGTTCTTC.

This sequence joins TRBV29-1 and TRBJ2-7; no clear D. V gave up 6 bases and J gave up 0 bases, with 9 bases separating them. CDR3 length: 12 residues. Germline CDR1 and CDR2: SQVTM and ANQGSEA. CDR3 residues: CSVKENSYEQYF. For the CDR3, the DNA is TGCAGCGTGAAGGAGAACTCCTACGAGCAGTACTTC.

The chain is built from TRBV12-3 or TRBV12-4 and TRBJ2-3; D gene uncertain. The CDR3 is made up of 12 amino acids. The V and J ends lost 2 bases and 9 bases respectively, with 9 bases between them. The CDR3: CASSLTAMTQYF. CDR3 DNA sequence: TGTGCCAGCAGTTTAACAGCAATGACGCAGTATTTT.

The chain links TRBV6-2 or TRBV6-3 to TRBJ2-3; TRBD2 agrees at 14 bases. Per germline, CDR1 MNHEY and CDR2 SVGEGT. The V and J ends lost 6 bases and 0 bases, in that order; junction bases with no gene match: 14. This CDR3 spans 20 amino acids. Here the CDR3 DNA reads TGTGCCAGCAGCCCACCTTCGGGACTAGCGGGGGTGTCTAGCACAGATACGCAGTATTTT. Its protein product is CASSPPSGLAGVSSTDTQYF.

There are a few counts of this clonotype. This rearrangement joins TRBV5-1 to TRBJ2-6; TRBD1 matches 11 bases. Per the germline V gene, CDR1 is SGHRS and CDR2 is YFSETQ. This CDR3 contains 18 residues. Unmatched junction bases numbered 5, after V lost 1 base and J lost 2 bases. The CDR3 here is CASSLTGTGGTGANVLTF. As DNA, the CDR3 is TGCGCCAGCAGCTTGACCGGGACAGGGGGTACTGGGGCCAACGTCCTGACTTTC.

The sample holds a few counts of this clonotype. This chain links TRBV19 with TRBJ1-5; D ambiguous. The CDR3 is 13 amino acids. Germline V CDR1 and CDR2: LNHDA, SQIVND (reference sequence). V gave up 5 bases and J gave up 4 bases, with 9 bases separating them. Here the CDR3 DNA reads TGTGCCAGTAGTTTGGCAGCGAATCAGCCCCAGCATTTT. Protein product: CASSLAANQPQHF.

A few counts support this clonotype. The J gene is TRBJ1-5, the V gene TRBV3-1; maybe TRBD1 (5 bases). The germline gives CDR1 LGHDT, CDR2 YNNKEL (reference sequence). The CDR3 spans 15 residues. Trimming pared 1 base from V and 3 bases from J, leaving 10 bases between. CDR3 DNA: TGTGCCAGCAGCCAAGCCGACAGACTCAATCAGCCCCAGCATTTT. Amino acid sequence: CASSQADRLNQPQHF.